What follows are 24 T cell receptor beta chains derived from one specimen sequenced in a study of T cells in Graves' hyperthyroidism and ophthalmopathy. Researchers amplified the TCR beta CDR3 regions from RNA transcripts. A first-round RT-PCR of the TCR CDR3 used the HTBI primer set. TCRdb recomputed calls from the multiplex PCR reads with MiXCR, one row per CDR3 protein. Among a few hundred thousand distinct CDR3 sequences, about 15% were seen once, and the ten largest hold approximately 60%. The sequenced material came from blood. The source is an older woman with Graves' ophthalmopathy.

This clonotype came up many times. The V and J genes are TRBV28 and TRBJ2-1; D uncertain. V dropped 5 bases and J dropped 8 bases, with 13 bases sitting between them. The CDR3 consists of 13 residues. CDR1 and CDR2 from the germline V gene are MDHEN and SYDVKM. Here the CDR3 DNA reads TGTGCCAGCAGTATCCCCCCCTATCATGAGCAGTTCTTC. Amino acids: CASSIPPYHEQFF.

The sample holds many counts of this clonotype. The rearrangement uses TRBV20-1 and TRBJ1-5; D may be TRBD1 (6 bases). Per the germline V gene, CDR1 is DFQATT and CDR2 is SNEGSKA (reference sequence). Trimming cost V 0 bases and J 1 base, with 16 bases left between them. CDR3 length: 17 residues. The CDR3 DNA sequence: TGCAGTGCTAGAGACGGCTCGAACAGGGTGAGCAATCAGCCCCAGCATTTT. Translation: CSARDGSNRVSNQPQHF.

This clonotype showed up just a few times. The chain employs TRBV18 and TRBJ1-6; 7 positions agree with TRBD1. Germline loops: CDR1 KGHSH, CDR2 LQKENI. The junction had 10 bases not matched to a gene; V was cut back by 2 bases and J by 0 bases. This CDR3 spans 19 amino acids. The CDR3 sequence: CASSPTRQGQSSYNSPLHF. The CDR3 coding sequence is TGTGCCAGCTCACCAACGCGACAGGGACAAAGCTCCTATAATTCACCCCTCCACTTT.

V usage is TRBV19 and J usage is TRBJ1-1, with D perhaps matching TRBD1 (5 bases). There are 14 residues in the CDR3. V lost 0 bases, J lost 7 bases, and 12 bases lay in between. The germline V gene encodes CDR1 LNHDA and CDR2 SQIVND (reference sequence). The CDR3 region is CASSIDLGVGEAFF. For the CDR3, the DNA is TGTGCCAGTAGTATAGATCTGGGGGTTGGTGAAGCTTTCTTT.

The chain has TRBV28 and TRBJ2-1, with 12 bases fitting TRBD2. The V gene's germline CDR1 is MDHEN and CDR2 SYDVKM. V dropped 6 bases and J dropped 7; count of bases not matched to a gene: 4. This CDR3 comprises 14 residues. Here the CDR3 DNA reads TGTGCCAGCAGCTTGGGGACTAGCGGGAATGAGCAGTTCTTC. This sequence encodes CASSLGTSGNEQFF.

This chain connects TRBV12-3 or TRBV12-4 to TRBJ2-1; 10 bases match TRBD2. V lost 6 bases, J lost 3 bases, and 8 bases stayed unmatched. This CDR3 contains 16 residues. In DNA, the CDR3 is TGTGCCAGCAGACCATGGACTAGCGGAAGCTACAATGAGCAGTTCTTC. Translated, it gives CASRPWTSGSYNEQFF.

This clonotype was found many times. V and J are TRBV3-1 and TRBJ1-6, with a possible D match to TRBD1 (6 bases). This CDR3 is built from 15 residues. Germline V lookup: CDR1 LGHDT, CDR2 YNNKEL (reference sequence). Between the trimmed V and J ends, which lost 6 bases and 8 bases, there was a span of 17 bases. The DNA for the CDR3 is TGTGCCAGCAGTCGTGGACAGCCCGACTATTCACCCCTCCACTTT. Amino acids: CASSRGQPDYSPLHF.

The rearrangement joins TRBV5-1 to TRBJ2-5; 7 bases are shared with TRBD1. V trimming: 2 bases; J trimming: 1 base; junction bases outside the gene matches: 2. The CDR3 loop spans 14 amino acids. Germline V gene data show CDR1 as SGHRS and CDR2 as YFSETQ. The DNA for the CDR3 is TGCGCCAGCAGCTTACCAGGGGGCCAAGAGACCCAGTACTTC. Protein: CASSLPGGQETQYF.

This clonotype has just a few counts. The J gene is TRBJ1-2, the V gene TRBV6-1, with 11 bases lining up with TRBD1. The trim removed 6 bases at V and 2 bases at J, leaving 5 bases unmatched. Germline V lookup: CDR1 MNHNS, CDR2 SASEGT. The CDR3 consists of 15 residues. DNA for the CDR3: TGTGCCAGCAGCGACGGACAGGGGGCAAACTATGGCTACACCTTC. Translation: CASSDGQGANYGYTF.

This chain joins TRBV9 and TRBJ2-2; D not resolved. Trimming removed 0 bases from V and 6 bases from J, with 15 bases in between. The CDR3 length is 16 residues. CDR1 and CDR2 (germline): SGDLS, YYNGEE. CDR3 in DNA: TGTGCCAGCAGCGTAGAAGGGCCACGGTTGGCCGGGGAGCTGTTTTTT. Translation gives CASSVEGPRLAGELFF. Full variable domain (rest looked up from reference TRBV9 and TRBJ2-2): DSGVTQTPKHLITATGQRVTLRCSPRSGDLSVYWYQQSLDQGLQFLIQYYNGEERAKGNILERFSAQQFPDLHSELNLSSLELGDSALYFCASSVEGPRLAGELFFGEGSRLTVL.

This clonotype was seen at least ten times. This chain connects TRBV6-2 or TRBV6-3 to TRBJ2-5; no definite D call. The CDR3 sequence is 14 residues long. Germline V gene lookup returns CDR1 MNHEY and CDR2 SVGEGT. The V end was cut by 3 bases, the J end by 2 bases, with 10 bases between. The CDR3 DNA reads as TGTGCCAGCAGTTATCGCGCCAGTCAAGAGACCCAGTACTTC. Translating it yields CASSYRASQETQYF.

This clonotype came up many times. The chain is built from TRBV20-1 and TRBJ2-1, with 11 positions matching TRBD2. V dropped 2 bases and J dropped 6; count of bases not matched to a gene: 0. CDR1 and CDR2 (germline): DFQATT, SNEGSKA (reference sequence). This CDR3 spans 13 amino acids. For the CDR3, the DNA is TGCAGTGCTAGACTAGCGGGGGGCAATGAGCAGTTCTTC. Amino acid sequence: CSARLAGGNEQFF.

This clonotype was observed many times. Here the CDR3 DNA reads TGTGCCAGCACCGGCAGGGCTACCTCCGGGACCCAGTACTTC. Encoded protein: CASTGRATSGTQYF. The chain employs TRBV6-1 and TRBJ2-5, with D possibly TRBD1 on 5 matching bases. This CDR3 is 14 amino acids long. The V gene lost 7 bases and the J gene lost 7 bases, with 19 bases spanning the gap. In germline, CDR1 is MNHNS, CDR2 SASEGT.

The chain recombines TRBV4-2 with TRBJ2-1, with D possibly matching TRBD2 (5 bases). Looked up from germline, CDR1 is LGHNA and CDR2 is YNFKEQ. Between the trimmed V and J ends, which lost 0 bases and 0 bases, there was a span of 15 bases. This CDR3 is built from 18 residues. CDR3 sequence: CASSQEGLAGTSYNEQFF. The DNA of the CDR3 is TGTGCCAGCAGCCAAGAAGGCTTGGCGGGTACCTCCTACAATGAGCAGTTCTTC.

This clonotype showed up many times. The chain has TRBV20-1 and TRBJ1-5, with D possibly matching TRBD1 (5 bases). Deletions cut 0 bases from V and 1 base from J, with 7 bases between. CDR3 length: 14 amino acids. The germline V gene has CDR1 DFQATT and CDR2 SNEGSKA (reference sequence). The CDR3 sequence: CSAREGTSNQPQHF. The DNA for the CDR3 is TGCAGTGCTAGAGAGGGGACGAGCAATCAGCCCCAGCATTTT.

This clonotype was counted a few times. This sequence joins TRBV12-3 or TRBV12-4 and TRBJ2-2; TRBD2 aligns across 11 bases. V was clipped by 5 bases and J by 7 bases; unmatched bases: 9. The CDR3 is made up of 16 amino acids. CDR3 bases: TGTGCCAGCAGTGCGGGACTAGCGGAGTCCGACGGGGAGCTGTTTTTT. This sequence encodes CASSAGLAESDGELFF.

V usage is TRBV5-1 and J usage is TRBJ2-4; 8 nucleotides align to TRBD1. The V gene end was trimmed by 3 bases and the J gene end by 8 bases; junction bases not matched to a gene: 4. Germline CDR1 SGHRS, CDR2 YFSETQ. The CDR3 contains 13 residues. CDR3 in DNA: TGCGCCAGCAGCTCCCCGGGACAGGACATTCAGTACTTC. Protein sequence: CASSSPGQDIQYF.

This clonotype has at least ten counts. This chain links TRBV20-1 with TRBJ2-7, with TRBD1 matching 8 bases. The CDR3 is 15 residues long. Per germline, CDR1 DFQATT and CDR2 SNEGSKA (reference sequence). After removal of 5 bases from V and 3 bases from J, the junction contained 12 bases not matched to a gene. The CDR3 sequence: CSARSGRGHFYEQYF. The CDR3 bases are TGCAGTGCTCGTTCTGGCAGGGGGCATTTCTACGAGCAGTACTTC.

In its sample, this clonotype was seen many times. The V and J genes are TRBV2 and TRBJ2-7, with D uncertain. The CDR3 runs to 11 residues. V was shortened by 6 bases and J by 1 base, with 4 bases between the two germline ends. Germline values: CDR1 SNHLY, CDR2 FYNNEI. The CDR3 nucleotides read TGTGCCAGCAGGGGTTCCTACGAGCAGTACTTC. Residues: CASRGSYEQYF.

CDR3 in DNA: TGTGCCAGCAGTTTATCGCCCCCAGGGGCGGCATTCTACGAGCAGTACTTC. Translation: CASSLSPPGAAFYEQYF. This sequence joins TRBV27 and TRBJ2-7, with TRBD1 as a possible D gene (6 bases). Trimming took 0 bases from V and 3 from J, leaving 18 bases between them. The CDR3 totals 17 residues. CDR1 is MNHEY and CDR2 is SMNVEV in the germline V gene (reference sequence).

This clonotype was seen more than once but under ten times. This chain connects TRBV29-1 to TRBJ2-2, with D perhaps matching TRBD1 (6 bases). Germline CDR1 SQVTM, CDR2 ANQGSEA. The length of the CDR3 is 13 residues. V lost 5 bases, J lost 6 bases, and 13 bases lay in between. Written as DNA, the CDR3 is TGCAGCGTTCAGGGGTCATCAGCCGGGGAGCTGTTTTTT. Amino acid sequence: CSVQGSSAGELFF.

The V and J genes are TRBV14 and TRBJ1-2, with D maybe TRBD1 (5 bases). CDR1 SGHDN and CDR2 FVKESK come from the germline V gene. The CDR3 extends over 13 amino acids. Trimming took off 3 bases at V and 8 bases at J, with 13 bases between the two ends. CDR3 coding DNA: TGTGCCAGCAGCCAGGGGGACCCGTACGGCTACACCTTC. Translating it yields CASSQGDPYGYTF.

This chain uses TRBV5-1 with TRBJ1-4; D ambiguous. V lost 4 bases and J lost 0, with 10 bases in between. From germline, CDR1 is SGHRS and CDR2 YFSETQ. The CDR3 spans 15 residues. The CDR3 DNA follows: TGCGCCAGCAGCACTGGACGGACAACTAATGAAAAACTGTTTTTT. Translation: CASSTGRTTNEKLFF.

This clonotype was counted a few times. The chain combines TRBV25-1 with TRBJ2-1; no definite D call. Trimming took off 1 base at V and 10 bases at J, with 11 bases between the two ends. CDR3 length: 13 amino acids. Germline-derived CDR1 and CDR2 are MGHDK and SYGVNS. The CDR3 nucleotides read TGTGCCAGCAGTGAATTTGGAGATGGAGAGCAGTTCTTC. Its protein product is CASSEFGDGEQFF.